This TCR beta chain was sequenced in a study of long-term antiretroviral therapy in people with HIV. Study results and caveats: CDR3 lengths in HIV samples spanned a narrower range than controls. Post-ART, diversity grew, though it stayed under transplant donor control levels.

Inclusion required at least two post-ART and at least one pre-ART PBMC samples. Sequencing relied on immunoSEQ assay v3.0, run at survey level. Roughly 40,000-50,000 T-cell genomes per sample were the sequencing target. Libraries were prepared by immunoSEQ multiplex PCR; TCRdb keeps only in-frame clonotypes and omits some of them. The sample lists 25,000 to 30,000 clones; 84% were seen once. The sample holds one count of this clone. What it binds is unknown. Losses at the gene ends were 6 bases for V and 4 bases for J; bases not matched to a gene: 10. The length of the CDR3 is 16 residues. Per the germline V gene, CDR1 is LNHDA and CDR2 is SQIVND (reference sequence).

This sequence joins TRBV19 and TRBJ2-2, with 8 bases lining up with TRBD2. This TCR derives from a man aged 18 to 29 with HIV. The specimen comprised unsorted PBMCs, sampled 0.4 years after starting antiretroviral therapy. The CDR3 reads CASRTFSGTGTGELFF. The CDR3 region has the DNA TGTGCCAGTAGGACATTTAGCGGGACGGGCACCGGGGAGCTGTTTTTT.